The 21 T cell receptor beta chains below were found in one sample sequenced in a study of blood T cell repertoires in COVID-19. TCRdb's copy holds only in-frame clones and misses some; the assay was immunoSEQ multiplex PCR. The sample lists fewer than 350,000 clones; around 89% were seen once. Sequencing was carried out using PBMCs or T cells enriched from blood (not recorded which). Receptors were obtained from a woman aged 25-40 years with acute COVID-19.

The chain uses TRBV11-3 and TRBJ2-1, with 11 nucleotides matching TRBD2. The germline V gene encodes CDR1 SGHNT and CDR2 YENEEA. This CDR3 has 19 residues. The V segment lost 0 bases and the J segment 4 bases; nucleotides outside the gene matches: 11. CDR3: CASSLEGYGTSGKYNEQFF. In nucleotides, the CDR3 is TGTGCCAGCAGCTTAGAGGGTTACGGGACTAGCGGCAAATACAATGAGCAGTTCTTC.

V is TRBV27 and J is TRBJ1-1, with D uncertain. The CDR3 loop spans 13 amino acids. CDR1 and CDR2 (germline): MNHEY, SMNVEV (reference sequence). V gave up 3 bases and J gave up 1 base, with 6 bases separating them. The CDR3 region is CASSFQANTEAFF. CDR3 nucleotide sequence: TGTGCCAGCAGTTTTCAGGCGAACACTGAAGCTTTCTTT.

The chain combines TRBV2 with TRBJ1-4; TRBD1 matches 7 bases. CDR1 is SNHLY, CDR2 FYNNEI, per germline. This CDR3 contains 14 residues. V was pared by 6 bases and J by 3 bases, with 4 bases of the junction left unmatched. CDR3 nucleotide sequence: TGTGCCAGCAGCCCCGGGACAGCTAATGAAAAACTGTTTTTT. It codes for CASSPGTANEKLFF.

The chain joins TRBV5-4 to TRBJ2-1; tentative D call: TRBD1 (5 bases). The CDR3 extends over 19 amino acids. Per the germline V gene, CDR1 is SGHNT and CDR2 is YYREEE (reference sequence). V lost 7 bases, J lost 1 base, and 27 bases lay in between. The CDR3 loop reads CASGADLMTVRPSYNEQFF. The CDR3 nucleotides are TGTGCCAGCGGAGCAGATCTCATGACAGTCCGCCCTTCCTACAATGAGCAGTTCTTC.

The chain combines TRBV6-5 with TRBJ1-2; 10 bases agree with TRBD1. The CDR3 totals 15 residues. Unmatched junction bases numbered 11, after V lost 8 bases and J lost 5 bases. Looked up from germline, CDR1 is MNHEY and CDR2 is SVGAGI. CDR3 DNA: TGTGCCAGCTTACCCCCGGGGACAGGGGTGTATGGCTACACCTTC. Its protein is CASLPPGTGVYGYTF.

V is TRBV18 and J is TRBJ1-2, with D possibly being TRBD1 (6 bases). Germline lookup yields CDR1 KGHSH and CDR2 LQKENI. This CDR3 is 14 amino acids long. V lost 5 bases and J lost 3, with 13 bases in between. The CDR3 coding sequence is TGTGCCAGCTCAGAGGCCAGGGGAGACTATGGCTACACCTTC. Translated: CASSEARGDYGYTF.

In nucleotides, the CDR3 is TGTGCCAGCAGCTCACAACTAGCGGGAGTCAGAGATACGCAGTATTTT. Translation: CASSSQLAGVRDTQYF. The chain recombines TRBV5-4 with TRBJ2-3, with 11 bases identical to TRBD2. The CDR3 contains 16 residues. Trimming removed 3 bases from V and 5 bases from J; junction bases left unmatched: 8. Germline CDR1 and CDR2: SGHNT and YYREEE (reference sequence).

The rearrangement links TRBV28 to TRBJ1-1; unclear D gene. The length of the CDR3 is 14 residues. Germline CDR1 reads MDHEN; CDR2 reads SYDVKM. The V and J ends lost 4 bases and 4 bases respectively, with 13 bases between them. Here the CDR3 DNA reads TGTGCCAGCAGTTACCGGGAAATCAGCACTGAAGCTTTCTTT. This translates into CASSYREISTEAFF.

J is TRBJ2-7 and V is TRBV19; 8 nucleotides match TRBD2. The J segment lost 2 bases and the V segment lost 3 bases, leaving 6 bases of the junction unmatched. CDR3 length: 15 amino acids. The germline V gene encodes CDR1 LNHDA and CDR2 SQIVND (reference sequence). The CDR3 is CASSMGSGDAYEQYF. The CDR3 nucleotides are TGTGCCAGTAGTATGGGTAGCGGGGATGCCTACGAGCAGTACTTC.

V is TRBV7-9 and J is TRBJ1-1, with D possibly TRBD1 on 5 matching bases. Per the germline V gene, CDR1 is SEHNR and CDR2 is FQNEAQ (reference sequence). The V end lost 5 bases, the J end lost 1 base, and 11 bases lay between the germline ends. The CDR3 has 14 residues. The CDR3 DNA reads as TGTGCCAGCAGCCAGGGACTGGGGAACACTGAAGCTTTCTTT. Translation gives CASSQGLGNTEAFF.

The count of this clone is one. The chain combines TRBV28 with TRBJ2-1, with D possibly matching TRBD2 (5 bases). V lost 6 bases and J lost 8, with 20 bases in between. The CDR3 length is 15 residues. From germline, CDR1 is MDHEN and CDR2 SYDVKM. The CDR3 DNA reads TGTGCCAGCAGGCCGGGGATAGGTCTGAAGGATGAGCAGTTCTTC. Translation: CASRPGIGLKDEQFF.

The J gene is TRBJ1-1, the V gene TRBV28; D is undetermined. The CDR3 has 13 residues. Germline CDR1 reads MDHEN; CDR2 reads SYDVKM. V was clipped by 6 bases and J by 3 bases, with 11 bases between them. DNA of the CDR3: TGTGCCAGCAGGACACAATTGGACACTGAAGCTTTCTTT. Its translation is CASRTQLDTEAFF.

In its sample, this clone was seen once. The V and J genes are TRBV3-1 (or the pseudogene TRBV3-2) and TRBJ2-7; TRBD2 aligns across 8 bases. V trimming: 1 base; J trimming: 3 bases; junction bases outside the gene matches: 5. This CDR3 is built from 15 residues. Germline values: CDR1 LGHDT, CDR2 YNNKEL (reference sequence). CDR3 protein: CASSQVLAAYYEQYF. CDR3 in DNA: TGTGCCAGCAGCCAAGTACTAGCGGCCTACTACGAGCAGTACTTC.

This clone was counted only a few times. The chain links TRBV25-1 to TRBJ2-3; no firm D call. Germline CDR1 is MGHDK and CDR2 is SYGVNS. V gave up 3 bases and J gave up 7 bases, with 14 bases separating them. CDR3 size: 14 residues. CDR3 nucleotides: TGTGCCAGCAGTGAGCGTCGCGAGGTAAATACGCAGTATTTT. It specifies CASSERREVNTQYF.

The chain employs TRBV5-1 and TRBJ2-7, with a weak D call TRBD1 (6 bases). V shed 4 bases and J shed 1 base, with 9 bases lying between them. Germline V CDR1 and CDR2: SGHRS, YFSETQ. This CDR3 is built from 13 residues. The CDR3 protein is CASSLDRSYEQYF. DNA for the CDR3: TGCGCCAGCAGCCTGGACAGATCCTACGAGCAGTACTTC.

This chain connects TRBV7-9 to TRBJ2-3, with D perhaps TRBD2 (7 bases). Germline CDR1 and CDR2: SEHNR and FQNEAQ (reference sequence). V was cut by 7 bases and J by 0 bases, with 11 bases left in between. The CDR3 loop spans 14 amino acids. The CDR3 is CASTKGGSTDTQYF. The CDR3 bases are TGTGCCAGCACCAAGGGGGGGAGCACAGATACGCAGTATTTT.

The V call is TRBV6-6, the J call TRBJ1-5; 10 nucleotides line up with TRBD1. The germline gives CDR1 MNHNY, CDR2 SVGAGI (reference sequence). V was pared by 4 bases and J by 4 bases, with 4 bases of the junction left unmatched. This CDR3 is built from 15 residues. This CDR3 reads CASSSGTGANQPQHF. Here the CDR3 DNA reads TGTGCCAGCAGTTCCGGGACAGGGGCGAATCAGCCCCAGCATTTT.

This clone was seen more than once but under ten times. The CDR3 DNA is TGTGCCAGCAGCCAGGGACAGCCAGGGGGTGAAGCTTTCTTT. This encodes CASSQGQPGGEAFF. The chain carries TRBV11-2 and TRBJ1-1; 7 nucleotides align to TRBD1. V shed 5 bases, J shed 7 bases, and the junction held 10 bases outside the gene matches. The germline V gene has CDR1 SGHAT and CDR2 FQNNGV. The CDR3 length is 14 residues. The full variable domain, with the rest looked up from reference TRBV11-2 and TRBJ1-1, is EAGVAQSPRYKIIEKRQSVAFWCNPISGHATLYWYQQILGQGPKLLIQFQNNGVVDDSQLPKDRFSAERLKGVDSTLKIQPAKLEDSAVYLCASSQGQPGGEAFFGQGTRLTVV.

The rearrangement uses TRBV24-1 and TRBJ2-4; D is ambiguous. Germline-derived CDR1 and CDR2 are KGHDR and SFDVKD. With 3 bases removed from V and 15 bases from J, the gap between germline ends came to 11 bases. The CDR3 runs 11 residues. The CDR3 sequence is CATSDGLRRYF. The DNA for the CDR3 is TGTGCCACCAGTGATGGGCTCCGTCGGTACTTC.

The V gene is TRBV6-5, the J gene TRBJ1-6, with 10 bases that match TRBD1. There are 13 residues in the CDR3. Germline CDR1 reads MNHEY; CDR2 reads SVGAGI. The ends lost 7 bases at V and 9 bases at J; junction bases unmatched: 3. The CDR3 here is CASTRDRGSPLHF. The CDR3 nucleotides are TGTGCCAGCACCCGGGACAGGGGTTCACCCCTCCACTTT.

For the CDR3, the DNA is TGTGCCAGCACCACCGGTGGGGGCCGCTCCTACAATGAGCAGTTCTTC. It yields the protein CASTTGGGRSYNEQFF. The V and J genes are TRBV7-9 and TRBJ2-1; possible D gene TRBD1, 6 bases. Germline CDR1 SEHNR, CDR2 FQNEAQ (reference sequence). This CDR3 region has 16 residues. Between the trimmed V and J ends, which lost 7 bases and 0 bases, there was a span of 16 bases.